This passage covers 17 T cell receptor beta chains from one sample sequenced in a study of T cell responses to AZD1222 COVID-19 vaccine. Method: immunoSEQ multiplex PCR; TCRdb's copy keeps in-frame clones and lacks some. The sample lists around 180,000 clones, 75% to 90% occurring once. This sample comprised peripheral blood, obtained on day 0 of MenACWY control vaccination. Every receptor here comes from an adult in good health.

The V and J genes are TRBV6-2 or TRBV6-3 and TRBJ1-6, with 7 bases fitting TRBD1. After removal of 5 bases from V and 10 bases from J, the junction contained 8 bases not matched to a gene. Looked up from germline, CDR1 is MNHEY and CDR2 is SVGEGT. The CDR3 covers 14 residues. The CDR3 DNA sequence: TGTGCCAGCAGTCCGACAGGGCGGGGATCACCCCTCCACTTT. Translation gives CASSPTGRGSPLHF.

This chain joins TRBV5-4 and TRBJ1-2, with TRBD1 identical over 7 bases. V lost 0 bases and J lost 4; bases outside the gene matches: 6. The CDR3 covers 15 residues. The V gene's germline CDR1 is SGHNT and CDR2 YYREEE (reference sequence). CDR3 residues: CASSLVGGAGYGYTF. In DNA, the CDR3 is TGTGCCAGCAGCTTGGTAGGGGGCGCGGGCTATGGCTACACCTTC.

J is TRBJ2-7 and V is TRBV28; D gene unclear. Germline V gives CDR1 MDHEN, CDR2 SYDVKM. The CDR3 spans 11 residues. V was shortened by 7 bases and J by 3 bases, with 7 bases between the two germline ends. As DNA, the CDR3 is TGTGCCAGCAATAGTGGCTACGAGCAGTACTTC. Residues: CASNSGYEQYF.

This chain uses TRBV6-2 or TRBV6-3 with TRBJ1-6; D is unclear. V was clipped by 6 bases and J by 7 bases, with 10 bases between them. From germline, CDR1 is MNHEY and CDR2 SVGEGT. The CDR3 is 13 amino acids. The CDR3 DNA is TGTGCCAGCAGCGCGACCACCAATTCACCCCTCCACTTT. This translates into CASSATTNSPLHF.

This rearrangement joins TRBV5-5 to TRBJ1-2; 7 bases map to TRBD1. CDR1 and CDR2 (germline): SGHKS, YYEKEE (reference sequence). Germline trimming cut 4 bases from V and 4 bases from J; bases unmatched to any gene: 10. CDR3 length equals 15 residues. CDR3 loop: CASSLSLGDSYGYTF. The CDR3 nucleotides read TGTGCCAGCAGCCTGAGTCTGGGGGACAGCTATGGCTACACCTTC.

The chain employs TRBV15 and TRBJ1-4; D not certain. The CDR3 covers 16 residues. Trimming cost V 0 bases and J 7 bases, with 15 bases left between them. The germline V gene encodes CDR1 LNHNV and CDR2 YYDKDF (reference sequence). The CDR3 is CATSRDYSPTGEKLFF. CDR3 nucleotides: TGTGCCACCAGCAGAGATTACAGCCCAACTGGTGAAAAACTGTTTTTT.

V and J are TRBV6-5 and TRBJ1-4, with 8 nucleotides matching TRBD1. The trim removed 5 bases at V and 8 bases at J, leaving 10 bases unmatched. Germline CDR1 reads MNHEY; CDR2 reads SVGAGI. The length of the CDR3 is 15 residues. The CDR3 loop is CASSQSGTGREKLFF. The DNA of the CDR3 is TGTGCCAGCAGTCAGTCCGGGACAGGAAGGGAAAAACTGTTTTTT.

V gene TRBV7-9 combines with J gene TRBJ1-2; D is undetermined. The germline V gene encodes CDR1 SEHNR and CDR2 FQNEAQ (reference sequence). This CDR3 region has 11 residues. The germline V and J ends were trimmed by 3 bases and 4 bases, with 3 bases remaining between them. CDR3 in DNA: TGTGCCAGCAGCTTTTCCTATGGCTACACCTTC. It is translated as CASSFSYGYTF.

The CDR3 DNA reads TGTGCCAGCAGCTTAGTTGAGATGCTGGATGAGCAGTTCTTC. It is translated as CASSLVEMLDEQFF. This chain uses TRBV7-2 with TRBJ2-1, with D hard to call. Germline V gene data show CDR1 as SGHTA and CDR2 as FQGNSA. The CDR3 has 14 amino acids. Deletions cut 1 base from V and 8 bases from J, with 12 bases between.

This clone showed up just a few times. This sequence joins TRBV18 and TRBJ2-2, with 10 bases that match TRBD1. The V gene's germline CDR1 is KGHSH and CDR2 LQKENI. This CDR3 has 17 amino acids. V lost 0 bases, J lost 0 bases, and 1 base stayed unmatched. The CDR3 region is CASSPPGQGTNTGELFF. CDR3 nucleotide sequence: TGTGCCAGCTCACCACCGGGACAGGGGACGAACACCGGGGAGCTGTTTTTT.

The V gene is TRBV6-1, the J gene TRBJ2-2; TRBD2 aligns across 14 bases. The CDR3 covers 17 residues. Per the germline V gene, CDR1 is MNHNS and CDR2 is SASEGT. After removal of 4 bases from V and 2 bases from J, the junction contained 3 bases not matched to a gene. In DNA form, the CDR3 reads TGTGCCAGCAGTGCGACTAGCGGGGGGGCAAACACCGGGGAGCTGTTTTTT. Translation gives CASSATSGGANTGELFF.

The V call is TRBV5-6, the J call TRBJ2-7; tentatively, D is TRBD2 (6 bases). CDR1 is SGHDT and CDR2 is YYEEEE in the germline V gene. The CDR3 consists of 17 residues. V lost 3 bases and J lost 1, with 20 bases in between. CDR3 nucleotide sequence: TGTGCCAGCAGCTCCCTTTCTTTAATAGCGGCGTCCTACGAGCAGTACTTC. Protein: CASSSLSLIAASYEQYF.

The J gene is TRBJ2-6, the V gene TRBV5-1; TRBD1 aligns across 10 bases. Germline CDR1 is SGHRS and CDR2 is YFSETQ. V trimming: 3 bases; J trimming: 4 bases; junction bases outside the gene matches: 10. The CDR3 runs to 18 residues. This CDR3 is CASSWTGTGASGANVLTF. The CDR3 region has the DNA TGCGCCAGCAGCTGGACCGGGACAGGGGCTTCGGGGGCCAACGTCCTGACTTTC.

This chain connects TRBV25-1 to TRBJ1-1, with 8 bases identical to TRBD1. V lost 1 base, J lost 2 bases, and 3 bases stayed unmatched. CDR1 and CDR2 from the germline V gene are MGHDK and SYGVNS. This CDR3 has 15 residues. The DNA for the CDR3 is TGTGCCAGCAGTGAATTGACAGGGGCTAACACTGAAGCTTTCTTT. Translation gives CASSELTGANTEAFF.

This clone came up a few times. This chain uses TRBV30 with TRBJ2-1; TRBD1 matches 8 bases. J gave up 4 bases and V 3 bases, and 14 bases lay outside the gene matches. Germline assignment: CDR1 GTSNPN and CDR2 SVGIG (reference sequence). The CDR3 sequence is 17 residues long. The CDR3 is CAWRDTEGQELYNEQFF. The CDR3 nucleotides read TGTGCCTGGAGGGACACAGAGGGACAGGAGTTGTACAATGAGCAGTTCTTC.

A single count supports this clone. This sequence joins TRBV6-1 and TRBJ2-4; D not resolved. Germline-derived CDR1 and CDR2 are MNHNS and SASEGT. The V gene lost 0 bases and the J gene lost 13 bases, with 4 bases spanning the gap. CDR3 size: 10 residues. CDR3 protein: CASSEAVQYF. DNA of the CDR3: TGTGCCAGCAGTGAAGCAGTCCAGTACTTC.

The chain carries TRBV27 and TRBJ2-1; D possibly corresponds to TRBD2 (5 bases). Looked up from germline, CDR1 is MNHEY and CDR2 is SMNVEV (reference sequence). With 5 bases removed from V and 5 bases from J, the gap between germline ends came to 10 bases. The CDR3 spans 13 residues. The CDR3 loop reads CASSESGNNEQFF. DNA for the CDR3: TGTGCCAGCAGTGAGTCGGGAAACAATGAGCAGTTCTTC.